This passage covers 32 T cell receptor beta chains from one sample sequenced in a study of T-cell memory formation after mild COVID-19 (dated by TCRdb to about 2021). The library was produced with 5' RACE. Sequencing relied on an Illumina NovaSeq 6000. The public reads were run again by TCRdb, first through fastp at Q25 and then through MiXCR, and only productive beta chains were kept. All rows with the same CDR3 protein become a single entry with the most common DNA and genes. The sample data list 120,000 to 150,000 distinct CDR3 sequences, and less than 20% of these were observed just once. About 2% of the sample comes from the top ten. The material sequenced was PBMCs or a T cell subset sorted from them (not recorded which). The receptors here all came from an adult woman who had mild COVID-19 (a few samples of this study predate the infection). The sample titles of this study are shuffled in the database, so cell type and time point are left out; the donor was told from shared clones.

This clonotype was counted a few times. The J gene is TRBJ2-7, the V gene TRBV5-1, with D perhaps being TRBD1 or TRBD2 (5 bases each). Looked up from germline, CDR1 is SGHRS and CDR2 is YFSETQ. The CDR3 consists of 15 residues. Between the trimmed V and J ends, which lost 1 base and 1 base, there was a span of 12 bases. The DNA of the CDR3 is TGCGCCAGCAGCTTGAACCGGGACGTATCCTACGAGCAGTACTTC. It specifies CASSLNRDVSYEQYF.

This clonotype showed up just a few times. V is TRBV5-1 and J is TRBJ2-7, with D unclear. Per the germline V gene, CDR1 is SGHRS and CDR2 is YFSETQ. The V end was cut by 5 bases, the J end by 0 bases, with 9 bases between. The CDR3 contains 13 residues. The CDR3 region is CASRRPSSYEQYF. The CDR3 DNA reads TGCGCCAGCAGGAGGCCTAGCTCCTACGAGCAGTACTTC.

V gene TRBV19 combines with J gene TRBJ1-2; 8 bases are a match to TRBD1. Germline V CDR1 and CDR2: LNHDA, SQIVND (reference sequence). CDR3 size: 14 residues. J was trimmed by 8 bases and V by 3 bases; bases with no gene match: 8. The CDR3 here is CASSMGQGAWGYTF. The CDR3 nucleotides are TGTGCCAGTAGTATGGGTCAGGGGGCTTGGGGCTACACCTTC.

This clonotype was counted between two and nine times. This chain uses TRBV30 with TRBJ1-2; possible D gene TRBD1, 6 bases. CDR1 and CDR2 from the germline V gene are GTSNPN and SVGIG (reference sequence). With 1 base removed from V and 6 bases from J, the gap between germline ends came to 15 bases. This CDR3 has 14 amino acids. The CDR3 DNA sequence: TGTGCCTGGAGTGAAGGGGGTTCTACGCATGGCTACACCTTC. Protein: CAWSEGGSTHGYTF. Full variable domain (missing parts from reference TRBV30 and TRBJ1-2): SQTIHQWPATLVQPVGSPLSLECTVEGTSNPNLYWYRQAAGRGLQLLFYSVGIGQISSEVPQNLSASRPQDRQFILSSKKLLLSDSGFYLCAWSEGGSTHGYTFGSGTRLTVV.

The table lists this clonotype with a few counts. The chain employs TRBV18 and TRBJ2-2; D gene ambiguous. With 2 bases removed from V and 2 bases from J, the gap between germline ends came to 6 bases. Germline values: CDR1 KGHSH, CDR2 LQKENI. The CDR3 covers 14 residues. CDR3 in DNA: TGTGCCAGCTCACCATATGGAAACACCGGGGAGCTGTTTTTT. It specifies CASSPYGNTGELFF.

This clonotype has just a few counts. This chain links TRBV5-1 with TRBJ2-1; no definite D call. Trimming removed 4 bases from V and 2 bases from J, with 16 bases in between. The germline V gene has CDR1 SGHRS and CDR2 YFSETQ. The CDR3 is 16 amino acids. The CDR3 sequence: CASSPIPPRTYNEQFF. As DNA, the CDR3 is TGCGCCAGCAGCCCTATACCTCCCAGGACCTACAATGAGCAGTTCTTC.

This clonotype has ten or more counts. This chain links TRBV6-5 with TRBJ2-7, with 9 nucleotides matching TRBD1. Germline values: CDR1 MNHEY, CDR2 SVGAGI. CDR3 length equals 11 residues. CDR3 region: CAAGQGYEQYF. The CDR3 DNA is TGTGCGGCGGGACAGGGTTACGAGCAGTACTTC.

This chain links TRBV7-2 with TRBJ2-5; tentatively, D is TRBD2 (5 bases). Trimming cost V 4 bases and J 6 bases, with 18 bases left between them. CDR3 length: 15 residues. Germline V lookup: CDR1 SGHTA, CDR2 FQGNSA. CDR3 sequence reads: CASSSPGMKTKTQYF. CDR3 DNA sequence: TGTGCCAGCAGCTCGCCGGGGATGAAGACCAAGACCCAGTACTTC.

The V and J genes are TRBV18 and TRBJ2-6; 7 nucleotides align to TRBD1. The junction had 5 bases not matched to a gene; V was cut back by 3 bases and J by 0 bases. The CDR3 loop spans 17 amino acids. Per germline, CDR1 KGHSH and CDR2 LQKENI. CDR3 region: CASSPPTGTSGANVLTF. CDR3 DNA sequence: TGTGCCAGCTCACCTCCGACAGGGACCTCTGGGGCCAACGTCCTGACTTTC.

V gene TRBV6-6 combines with J gene TRBJ2-3; possibly TRBD1 for D (5 bases). V lost 4 bases and J 0 bases, leaving 17 bases between the germline ends. In germline, CDR1 is MNHNY, CDR2 SVGAGI (reference sequence). The CDR3 has 17 amino acids. For the CDR3, the DNA is TGTGCCAGCAGTTCCCCCTTGGGGCGTTCTAGCACAGATACGCAGTATTTT. Translation gives CASSSPLGRSSTDTQYF.

J is TRBJ1-2 and V is TRBV20-1, with D tentatively TRBD1 (5 bases). V lost 7 bases, J lost 6 bases, and 33 bases lay in between. The CDR3 sequence is 18 residues long. The germline V gene encodes CDR1 DFQATT and CDR2 SNEGSKA (reference sequence). The CDR3 loop is CSEISGPLLTRMLNGYTF. For the CDR3, the DNA is TGCAGTGAGATTTCAGGGCCCCTATTGACCCGCATGTTGAATGGCTACACCTTC.

This clonotype was detected a few times. The rearrangement links TRBV5-1 to TRBJ2-1; D uncertain. CDR1 is SGHRS and CDR2 is YFSETQ in the germline V gene. This CDR3 spans 15 amino acids. V shed 0 bases and J shed 7 bases, with 14 bases lying between them. DNA for the CDR3: TGCGCCAGCAGCTTGGGGGCTGTCTTTCAAAATGAGCAGTTCTTC. Its translation: CASSLGAVFQNEQFF.

This chain links TRBV6-5 with TRBJ2-3, with D possibly matching TRBD1 (6 bases). Germline V CDR1 and CDR2: MNHEY, SVGAGI. The CDR3 sequence is 16 residues long. V lost 4 bases and J lost 2, with 16 bases in between. For the CDR3, the DNA is TGTGCCAGCAGTTTATCCATACAGGGCCCCACAGATACGCAGTATTTT. Translating it yields CASSLSIQGPTDTQYF.

This clonotype appeared a few times. The J gene is TRBJ1-1, the V gene TRBV30; TRBD1 might be the D (5 bases). CDR3 length: 12 residues. Trimming took 0 bases from V and 6 from J, leaving 8 bases between them. Looked up from germline, CDR1 is GTSNPN and CDR2 is SVGIG (reference sequence). The DNA of the CDR3 is TGTGCCTGGAGTGTACAAGGGGCTGAAGCTTTCTTT. Protein: CAWSVQGAEAFF.

The chain is built from TRBV11-2 and TRBJ2-7, with D perhaps TRBD2 (7 bases). V was shortened by 6 bases and J by 4 bases, with 22 bases between the two germline ends. Germline V gives CDR1 SGHAT, CDR2 FQNNGV. The CDR3 sequence is 16 residues long. The CDR3 spells CASRPTRGAPRYEQYF. The CDR3 DNA sequence: TGTGCCAGCAGACCTACCCGGGGGGCGCCACGGTACGAGCAGTACTTC.

This clonotype occurred a few times. The CDR3 sequence: CASSQETGGRNEQYF. The CDR3 DNA sequence: TGTGCCAGCAGCCAAGAAACAGGGGGTAGGAACGAGCAGTACTTC. The J gene is TRBJ2-7, the V gene TRBV4-2; 8 nucleotides match TRBD1. Trimming cost V 0 bases and J 5 bases; bases outside gene matches: 6. The germline V gene has CDR1 LGHNA and CDR2 YNFKEQ. This CDR3 comprises 15 residues.

The chain joins TRBV4-2 to TRBJ1-1; no firm D call. Germline V gene data show CDR1 as LGHNA and CDR2 as YNFKEQ. Trimming removed 1 base from V and 5 bases from J, with 14 bases in between. The length of the CDR3 is 15 residues. The CDR3 nucleotides read TGTGCCAGCAGCCAAGGGGGTAGGCTCGGGACTGAAGCTTTCTTT. It translates to CASSQGGRLGTEAFF.

Ten or more counts support this clonotype. The V gene is TRBV9, the J gene TRBJ1-2, with TRBD1 matching 9 bases. The V gene end was trimmed by 0 bases and the J gene end by 5 bases; junction bases not matched to a gene: 5. This CDR3 spans 15 amino acids. Germline V gene lookup returns CDR1 SGDLS and CDR2 YYNGEE. CDR3 nucleotide sequence: TGTGCCAGCAGCGTAGGGACAGGGGTACAGTATGGCTACACCTTC. The encoded protein is CASSVGTGVQYGYTF.

This clonotype has just a few counts. The chain carries TRBV2 and TRBJ2-1; 11 positions match TRBD2. Trimming cost V 8 bases and J 5 bases; bases outside gene matches: 8. The length of the CDR3 is 15 residues. CDR1 and CDR2 (germline): SNHLY, FYNNEI. The CDR3 DNA is TGTGCCAGCGAGGGCAGACTAGCGGGGCACAATGAGCAGTTCTTC. Amino acids: CASEGRLAGHNEQFF.

The chain couples TRBV20-1 to TRBJ2-3; D is uncertain. The CDR3 has 12 residues. CDR1 is DFQATT and CDR2 is SNEGSKA in the germline V gene (reference sequence). Trimming stripped 5 bases from V and 1 base from J, with 7 bases between. The CDR3 coding sequence is TGCAGTGCTTCCCGGGGCACAGATACGCAGTATTTT. Translated: CSASRGTDTQYF.

V and J are TRBV5-1 and TRBJ1-2; the D is unclear. CDR1 and CDR2 from the germline V gene are SGHRS and YFSETQ. This CDR3 has 15 amino acids. V lost 0 bases, J lost 5 bases, and 14 bases lay in between. CDR3 in DNA: TGCGCCAGCAGCTTGGGGGTAGTCGGGGTATATGGCTACACCTTC. This sequence encodes CASSLGVVGVYGYTF.

This clonotype appeared a few times. The CDR3 reads CASSAPGQGTDTQYF. CDR3 bases: TGCGCCAGCAGCGCACCGGGACAGGGTACAGATACGCAGTATTTT. The chain combines TRBV4-1 with TRBJ2-3; 9 bases map to TRBD1. CDR3 length: 15 amino acids. Losses at the gene ends were 5 bases for V and 3 bases for J; bases not matched to a gene: 6. The germline CDR1 and CDR2 sequences are MGHRA and YSYEKL.

The rearrangement links TRBV11-2 to TRBJ2-5; unclear D gene. Germline values: CDR1 SGHAT, CDR2 FQNNGV. Trimming shortened V by 0 bases and J by 4 bases, and 12 bases separated the two germline ends. CDR3 length equals 15 residues. This chain's CDR3 is CASSLDRVVRETQYF. The CDR3 bases are TGTGCCAGCAGCTTAGACCGGGTGGTACGAGAGACCCAGTACTTC.

The chain joins TRBV12-3 or TRBV12-4 to TRBJ1-1, with no clear D. V was shortened by 6 bases and J by 8 bases, with 16 bases between the two germline ends. This CDR3 has 13 residues. The CDR3 loop is CASSRKPGGEAFF. CDR3 nucleotides: TGTGCCAGCAGCCGGAAACCGGGAGGGGAAGCTTTCTTT.

V gene TRBV18 combines with J gene TRBJ2-3, with no clear D. CDR1 is KGHSH and CDR2 is LQKENI in the germline V gene. The CDR3 runs to 13 residues. Trimming shortened V by 2 bases and J by 0 bases, and 3 bases separated the two germline ends. The CDR3 DNA reads as TGTGCCAGCTCACCATATAGCACAGATACGCAGTATTTT. Its translation is CASSPYSTDTQYF.

J is TRBJ2-5 and V is TRBV11-2; D remains ambiguous. Looked up from germline, CDR1 is SGHAT and CDR2 is FQNNGV. This CDR3 has 12 amino acids. Trimming pared 5 bases from V and 7 bases from J, leaving 11 bases between. The CDR3, as DNA: TGTGCCAGCAGCCCCTCTACGTTGACCCAGTACTTC. Amino acid sequence: CASSPSTLTQYF.

This rearrangement joins TRBV29-1 to TRBJ1-1; tentatively, D is TRBD1 (5 bases). Germline CDR1 and CDR2: SQVTM and ANQGSEA. This CDR3 comprises 20 residues. V lost 5 bases and J lost 3, with 34 bases in between. The DNA of the CDR3 is TGCAGCGTTCAAAAATATACACGGGGACGGGGAAGGAGGAATGACACTGAAGCTTTCTTT. It specifies CSVQKYTRGRGRRNDTEAFF. Combining the CDR3 with reference TRBV29-1 and TRBJ1-1 gives the whole variable domain SAVISQKPSRDICQRGTSLTIQCQVDSQVTMMFWYRQQPGQSLTLIATANQGSEATYESGFVIDKFPISRPNLTFSTLTVSNMSPEDSSIYLCSVQKYTRGRGRRNDTEAFFGQGTRLTVV.

V and J are TRBV25-1 and TRBJ1-1, with a tentative D call TRBD1 (6 bases). Trimming left V 2 bases short and J 0 bases short, with 13 bases between. CDR3 length equals 16 residues. Germline V gene data show CDR1 as MGHDK and CDR2 as SYGVNS. The CDR3 coding sequence is TGTGCCAGCAGTGAAGGGGGGGGCACCCTGAACACTGAAGCTTTCTTT. It is translated as CASSEGGGTLNTEAFF.

The CDR3 region is CASSLKGRDYNEQFF. Here the CDR3 DNA reads TGTGCCAGCAGCCTTAAGGGGAGGGACTACAATGAGCAGTTCTTC. The rearrangement uses TRBV2 and TRBJ2-1; 7 nucleotides match TRBD2. V shed 6 bases, J shed 3 bases, and the junction held 8 bases outside the gene matches. Per germline, CDR1 SNHLY and CDR2 FYNNEI. The CDR3 is 15 amino acids.

V usage is TRBV20-1 and J usage is TRBJ2-7, with D perhaps matching TRBD2 (5 bases). Trimming pared 3 bases from V and 5 bases from J, leaving 23 bases between. Germline CDR1 and CDR2: DFQATT and SNEGSKA (reference sequence). The CDR3 loop spans 16 amino acids. Here the CDR3 reads CSASGPYAHSGDEQYF. CDR3 DNA: TGCAGTGCTAGTGGACCTTACGCTCACTCCGGGGACGAGCAGTACTTC.

The gene calls are TRBV18 and TRBJ2-3; 7 bases line up with TRBD1. CDR1 is KGHSH and CDR2 is LQKENI in the germline V gene. J gave up 0 bases and V 6 bases, and 9 bases lay outside the gene matches. This CDR3 region has 16 residues. The DNA for the CDR3 is TGTGCCAGCTCTTTCGAGGGGACAGTTAGCACAGATACGCAGTATTTT. It encodes CASSFEGTVSTDTQYF.

V is TRBV4-1 and J is TRBJ1-5; no reliable D call. This CDR3 is 13 amino acids long. Looked up from germline, CDR1 is MGHRA and CDR2 is YSYEKL. V shed 0 bases and J shed 4 bases, with 4 bases lying between them. The CDR3 DNA sequence: TGCGCCAGCAGCCAAGATGGGAATCAGCCCCAGCATTTT. Its protein product is CASSQDGNQPQHF.